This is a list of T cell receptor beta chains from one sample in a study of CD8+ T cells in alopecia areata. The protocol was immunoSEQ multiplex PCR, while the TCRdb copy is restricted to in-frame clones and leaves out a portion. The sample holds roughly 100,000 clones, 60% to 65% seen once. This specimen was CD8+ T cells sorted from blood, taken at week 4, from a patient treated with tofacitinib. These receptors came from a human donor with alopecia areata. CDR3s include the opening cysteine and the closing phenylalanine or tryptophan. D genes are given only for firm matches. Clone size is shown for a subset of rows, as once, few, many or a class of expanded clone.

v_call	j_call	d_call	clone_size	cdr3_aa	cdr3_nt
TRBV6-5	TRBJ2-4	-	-	CASSELGAKNIQYF	TGTGCCAGCAGTGAACTAGGGGCCAAAAACATTCAGTACTTC
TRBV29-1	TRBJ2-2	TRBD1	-	CSVEDGGQGNTGELFF	TGCAGCGTTGAAGATGGGGGACAGGGGAACACCGGGGAGCTGTTTTTT
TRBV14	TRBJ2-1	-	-	CASSRAGTSYEQFF	TGTGCCAGCAGTCGGGCCGGGACGTCGTACGAGCAGTTCTTC
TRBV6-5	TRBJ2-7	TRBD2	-	CASSYGLAGAYEQYF	TGTGCCAGCAGTTACGGCCTCGCGGGAGCCTACGAGCAGTACTTC
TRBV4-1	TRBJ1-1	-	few	CASSHGLGRGNTEAFF	TGCGCCAGCAGCCATGGCCTGGGACGAGGGAACACTGAAGCTTTCTTT
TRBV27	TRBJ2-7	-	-	CATLMGGPYEQYF	TGTGCCACCCTGATGGGGGGCCCCTACGAGCAGTACTTC
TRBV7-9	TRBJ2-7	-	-	CASSLGSPAYEQYF	TGTGCCAGCAGCTTAGGGTCCCCTGCCTACGAGCAGTACTTC
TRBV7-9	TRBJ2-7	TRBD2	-	CASSPGTSSEQYF	TGTGCCAGCAGCCCAGGGACTAGCAGCGAGCAGTACTTC
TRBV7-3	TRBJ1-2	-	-	CASSFAEGYGYTF	TGTGCCAGCAGCTTCGCGGAAGGCTATGGCTACACCTTC
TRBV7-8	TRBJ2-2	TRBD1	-	CASSLSQGATGELFF	TGTGCCAGCAGCTTGAGCCAGGGGGCCACCGGGGAGCTGTTTTTT
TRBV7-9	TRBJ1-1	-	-	CASSWGYTEAFF	TGTGCCAGCAGCTGGGGATACACTGAAGCTTTCTTT
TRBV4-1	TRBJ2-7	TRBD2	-	CASSPDTSGSYEQYF	TGCGCCAGCAGCCCTGATACTAGCGGGAGCTACGAGCAGTACTTC
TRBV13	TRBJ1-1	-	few	CASHLEAFF	TGTGCCAGCCACCTTGAAGCTTTCTTT
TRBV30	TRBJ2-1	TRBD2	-	CAWRVTSASYNEQFF	TGTGCCTGGAGGGTAACTAGCGCGAGCTACAATGAGCAGTTCTTC
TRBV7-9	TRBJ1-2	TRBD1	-	CASSLTGQVYGYTF	TGTGCCAGCAGCTTAACGGGACAGGTTTATGGCTACACCTTC
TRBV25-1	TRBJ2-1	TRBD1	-	CASSERRGSDEQFF	TGTGCCAGCAGTGAGCGCAGGGGGTCGGATGAGCAGTTCTTC
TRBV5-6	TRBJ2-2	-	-	CASSPEKSNTGELFF	TGTGCCAGCAGCCCCGAGAAGTCGAACACCGGGGAGCTGTTTTTT
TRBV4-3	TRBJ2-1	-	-	CASSQVDRPYNEQFF	TGCGCCAGCAGCCAAGTCGACAGACCCTACAATGAGCAGTTCTTC
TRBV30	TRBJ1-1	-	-	CACRGGSEAFF	TGTGCCTGCCGAGGGGGGAGTGAAGCTTTCTTT
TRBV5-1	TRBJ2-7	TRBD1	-	CASSPRTGVTSYEQYF	TGCGCCAGCAGCCCTCGGACAGGGGTTACATCCTACGAGCAGTACTTC
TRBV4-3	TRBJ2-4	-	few	CASRNYRVGYISLAKNIQYF	TGCGCCAGCAGGAACTACAGGGTTGGGTACATAAGTTTAGCCAAAAACATTCAGTACTTC
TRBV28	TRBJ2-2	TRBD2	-	CASSFQGLGTGELFF	TGTGCCAGCAGCTTTCAAGGACTAGGTACCGGGGAGCTGTTTTTT
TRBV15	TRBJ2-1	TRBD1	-	CATRDSHSKSGYNEQFF	TGTGCCACCCGGGACAGCCACTCTAAGTCGGGGTACAATGAGCAGTTCTTC
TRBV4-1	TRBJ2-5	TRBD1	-	CASSQDGTGAIQETQYF	TGCGCCAGCAGCCAAGACGGGACAGGGGCGATCCAAGAGACCCAGTACTTC
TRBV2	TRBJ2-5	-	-	CASSEGTQYF	TGTGCCAGCAGTGAAGGGACCCAGTACTTC
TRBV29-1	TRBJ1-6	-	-	CSVPPDNFWGNNSPLHF	TGCAGCGTTCCCCCTGATAATTTCTGGGGTAACAATTCACCCCTCCACTTT
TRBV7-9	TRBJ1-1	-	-	CASSFTLSAVEAFF	TGTGCCAGCAGCTTTACCCTCAGTGCAGTTGAAGCTTTCTTT
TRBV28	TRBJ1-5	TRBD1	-	CASRPPGQGSQPQHF	TGTGCCAGCAGACCCCCGGGACAGGGTTCACAGCCCCAGCATTTT
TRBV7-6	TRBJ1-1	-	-	CASSLPPRSYTEAFF	TGTGCCAGCAGCTTACCGCCGCGTTCTTACACTGAAGCTTTCTTT
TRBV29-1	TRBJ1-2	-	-	CSVEELRGLHYGYTF	TGCAGCGTTGAAGAACTGAGGGGTCTTCACTATGGCTACACCTTC
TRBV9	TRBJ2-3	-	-	CASSVDGGLTSTDTQYF	TGTGCCAGCAGCGTAGACGGAGGCCTCACTAGCACAGATACGCAGTATTTT
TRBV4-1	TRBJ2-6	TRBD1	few	CASSLSTGSGANVLTF	TGCGCCAGCAGCCTATCGACAGGGTCTGGGGCCAACGTCCTGACTTTC
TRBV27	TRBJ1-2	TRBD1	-	CASSPSPTGAAGYGYTF	TGTGCCAGCAGCCCAAGTCCCACAGGGGCGGCAGGCTATGGCTACACCTTC
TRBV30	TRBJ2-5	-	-	CAWSVPAEQETQYF	TGTGCCTGGAGTGTACCAGCGGAACAAGAGACCCAGTACTTC
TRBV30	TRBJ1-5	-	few	CAWSEDGMSPQHF	TGTGCCTGGAGTGAGGACGGAATGTCGCCCCAGCATTTT
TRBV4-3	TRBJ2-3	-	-	CASSQDSRVSSTDTQYF	TGCGCCAGCAGCCAAGACTCCAGGGTCAGTAGCACAGATACGCAGTATTTT
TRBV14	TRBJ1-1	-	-	CASSVGGNTEAFF	TGTGCCAGCAGCGTTGGGGGGAACACTGAAGCTTTCTTT
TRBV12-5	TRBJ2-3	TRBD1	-	CASGMLRDRATDTQYF	TGTGCTAGTGGTATGCTTCGGGACAGGGCCACAGATACGCAGTATTTT
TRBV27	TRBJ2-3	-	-	CASNQRGRALDTQYF	TGTGCCAGCAACCAACGGGGCAGGGCCTTAGATACGCAGTATTTT
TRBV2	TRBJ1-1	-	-	CASSRDLGGDTEAFF	TGTGCCAGCAGCAGGGACCTCGGGGGGGACACTGAAGCTTTCTTT
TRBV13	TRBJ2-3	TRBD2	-	CASSGTSGGPDTQYF	TGTGCCAGCAGCGGCACTAGCGGGGGGCCAGATACGCAGTATTTT
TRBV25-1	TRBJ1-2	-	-	CASSGGAIGYTF	TGTGCCAGCAGTGGGGGGGCGATAGGCTACACCTTC
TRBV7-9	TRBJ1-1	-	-	CASSLEGSTEAFF	TGTGCCAGCAGCTTAGAGGGCAGCACTGAAGCTTTCTTT
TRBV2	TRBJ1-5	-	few	CASSEVNINQPQHF	TGTGCCAGCAGTGAAGTGAACATAAATCAGCCCCAGCATTTT
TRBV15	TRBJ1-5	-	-	CATSRDRASSNQPQHF	TGTGCCACCAGCAGAGACAGGGCTTCTAGCAATCAGCCCCAGCATTTT
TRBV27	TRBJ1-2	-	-	CASSLSADYGYTF	TGTGCCAGCAGTTTATCCGCCGACTATGGCTACACCTTC
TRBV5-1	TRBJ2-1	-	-	CASSQRASSYNEQFF	TGCGCCAGCAGCCAGCGGGCTAGCTCCTACAATGAGCAGTTCTTC
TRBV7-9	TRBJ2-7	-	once	CASSQTGTREQYF	TGTGCCAGCAGCCAGACAGGGACTCGCGAGCAGTACTTC
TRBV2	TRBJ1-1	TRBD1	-	CARENDRGIEAFF	TGTGCCAGGGAGAATGACAGGGGCATCGAAGCTTTCTTT
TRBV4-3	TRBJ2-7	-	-	CASSQDVGGGFYEQYF	TGCGCCAGCAGCCAAGATGTTGGCGGAGGGTTTTACGAGCAGTACTTC
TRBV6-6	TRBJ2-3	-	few	CASTPGRTSTDTQYF	TGTGCCAGCACCCCGGGACGAACTAGCACAGATACGCAGTATTTT
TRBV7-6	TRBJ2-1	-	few	CASSGAPGLLNEQFF	TGTGCCAGCAGCGGCGCGCCGGGACTGCTCAATGAGCAGTTCTTC
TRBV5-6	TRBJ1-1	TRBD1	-	CASSQDRAEAFF	TGTGCCAGCAGCCAGGACAGGGCTGAAGCTTTCTTT
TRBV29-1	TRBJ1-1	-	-	CSGTAQNTEAFF	TGCAGCGGGACAGCCCAGAACACTGAAGCTTTCTTT
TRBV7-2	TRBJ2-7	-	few	CASSTRIPEQYF	TGTGCCAGCAGCACCAGGATTCCGGAGCAGTACTTC